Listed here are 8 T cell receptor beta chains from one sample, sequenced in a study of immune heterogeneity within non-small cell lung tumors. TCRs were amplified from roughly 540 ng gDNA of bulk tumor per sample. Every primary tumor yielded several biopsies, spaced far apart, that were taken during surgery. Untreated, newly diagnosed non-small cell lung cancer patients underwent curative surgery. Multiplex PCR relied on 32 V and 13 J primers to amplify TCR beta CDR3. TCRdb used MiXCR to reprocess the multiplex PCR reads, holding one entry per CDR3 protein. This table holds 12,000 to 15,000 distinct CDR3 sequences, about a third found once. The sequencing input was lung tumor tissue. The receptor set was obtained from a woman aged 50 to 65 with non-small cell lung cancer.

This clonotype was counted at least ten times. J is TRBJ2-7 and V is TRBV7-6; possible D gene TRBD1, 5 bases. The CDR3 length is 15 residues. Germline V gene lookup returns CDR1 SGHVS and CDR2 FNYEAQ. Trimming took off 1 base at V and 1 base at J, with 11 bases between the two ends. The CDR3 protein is CASSLGQGRSYEQYF. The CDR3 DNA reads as TGTGCCAGCAGCTTAGGGCAGGGTAGGTCCTACGAGCAGTACTTC.

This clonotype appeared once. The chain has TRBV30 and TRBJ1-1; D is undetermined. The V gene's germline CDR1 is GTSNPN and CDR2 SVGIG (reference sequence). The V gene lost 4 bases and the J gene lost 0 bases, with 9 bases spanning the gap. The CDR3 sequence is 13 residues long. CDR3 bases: TGTGCCTGGAAAACGGTTATGAACACTGAAGCTTTCTTT. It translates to CAWKTVMNTEAFF.

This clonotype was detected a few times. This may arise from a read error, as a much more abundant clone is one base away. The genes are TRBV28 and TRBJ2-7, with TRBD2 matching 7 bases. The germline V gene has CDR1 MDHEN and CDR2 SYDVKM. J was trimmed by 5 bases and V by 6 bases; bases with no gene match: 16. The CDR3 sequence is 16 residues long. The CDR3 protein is CASSPTGRGGTHEQYF. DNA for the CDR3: TGTGCCAGCAGCCCCACGGGGAGGGGAGGGACCCACGAGCAGTACTTC.

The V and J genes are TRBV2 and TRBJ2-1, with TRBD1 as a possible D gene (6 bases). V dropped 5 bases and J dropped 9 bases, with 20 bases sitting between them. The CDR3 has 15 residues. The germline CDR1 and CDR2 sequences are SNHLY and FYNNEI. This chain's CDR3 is CASSPRSQGNTEQFF. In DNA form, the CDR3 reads TGTGCCAGCAGTCCCCGGAGTCAGGGGAATACTGAGCAGTTCTTC.

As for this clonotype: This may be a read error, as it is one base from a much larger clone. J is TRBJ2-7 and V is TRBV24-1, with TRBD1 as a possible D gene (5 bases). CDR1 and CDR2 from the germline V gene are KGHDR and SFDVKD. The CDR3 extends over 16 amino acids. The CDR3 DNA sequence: TGTGCCACCTCAGTACTCCAGGGTAAGGTTTCTGACGAGCGGTACTTC. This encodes CATSVLQGKVSDERYF.

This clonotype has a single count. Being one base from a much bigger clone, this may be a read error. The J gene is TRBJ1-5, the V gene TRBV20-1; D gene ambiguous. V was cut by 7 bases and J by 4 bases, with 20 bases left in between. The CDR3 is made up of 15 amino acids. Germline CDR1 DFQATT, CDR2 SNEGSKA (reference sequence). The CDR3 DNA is TGCAGTGGTATGAGACTCGGTGTGGGAAATCAGCCCCAGCATTTT. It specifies CSGMRLGVGNQPQHF.

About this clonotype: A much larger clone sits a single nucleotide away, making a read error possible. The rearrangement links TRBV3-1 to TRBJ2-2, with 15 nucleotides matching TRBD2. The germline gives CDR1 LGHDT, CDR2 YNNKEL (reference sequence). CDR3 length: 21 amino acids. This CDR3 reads CAISQESLWTSGGVFTGELFF. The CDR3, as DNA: TGTGCCATCAGCCAAGAATCTCTTTGGACTAGCGGGGGGGTTTTCACCGGGGAGCTGTTTTTT.

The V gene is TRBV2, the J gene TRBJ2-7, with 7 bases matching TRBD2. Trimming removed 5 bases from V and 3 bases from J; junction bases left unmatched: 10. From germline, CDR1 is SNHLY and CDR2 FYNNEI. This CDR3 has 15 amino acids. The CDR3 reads CASSRFQRDDYEQYF. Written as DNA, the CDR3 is TGTGCCAGCAGTCGGTTCCAGCGGGACGACTACGAGCAGTACTTC.